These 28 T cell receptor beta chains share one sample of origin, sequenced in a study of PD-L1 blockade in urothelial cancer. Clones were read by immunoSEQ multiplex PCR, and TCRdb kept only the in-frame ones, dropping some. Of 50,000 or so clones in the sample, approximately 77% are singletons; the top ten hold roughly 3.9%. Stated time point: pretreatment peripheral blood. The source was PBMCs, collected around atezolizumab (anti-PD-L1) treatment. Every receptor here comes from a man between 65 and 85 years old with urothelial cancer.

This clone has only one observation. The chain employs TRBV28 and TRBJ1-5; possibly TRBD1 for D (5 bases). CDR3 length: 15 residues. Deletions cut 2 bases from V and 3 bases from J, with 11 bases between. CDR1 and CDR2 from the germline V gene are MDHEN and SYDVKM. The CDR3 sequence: CASSLSGGSNQPQHF. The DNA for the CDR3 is TGTGCCAGCAGTTTAAGCGGGGGTTCCAATCAGCCCCAGCATTTT.

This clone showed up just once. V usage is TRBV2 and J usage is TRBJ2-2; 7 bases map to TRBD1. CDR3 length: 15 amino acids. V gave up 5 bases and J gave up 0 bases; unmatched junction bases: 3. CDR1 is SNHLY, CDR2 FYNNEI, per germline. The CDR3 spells CASSNRGSNTGELFF. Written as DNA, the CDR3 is TGTGCCAGCAGTAACAGGGGATCGAACACCGGGGAGCTGTTTTTT.

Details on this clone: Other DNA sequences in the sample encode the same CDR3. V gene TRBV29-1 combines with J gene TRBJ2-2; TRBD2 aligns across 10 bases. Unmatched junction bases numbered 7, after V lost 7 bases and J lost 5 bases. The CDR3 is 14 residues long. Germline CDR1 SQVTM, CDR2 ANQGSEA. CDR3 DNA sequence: TGCAGCGCCCGGACTAGCGGATTGACCGGGGAGCTGTTTTTT. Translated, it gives CSARTSGLTGELFF.

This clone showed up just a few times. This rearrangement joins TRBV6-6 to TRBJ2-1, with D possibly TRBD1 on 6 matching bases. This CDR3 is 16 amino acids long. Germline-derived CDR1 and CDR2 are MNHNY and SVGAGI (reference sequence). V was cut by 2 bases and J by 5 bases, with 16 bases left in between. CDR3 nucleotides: TGTGCCAGCAGTTACCCCGCAGCCAAGGGGGACAATGAGCAGTTCTTC. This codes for CASSYPAAKGDNEQFF.

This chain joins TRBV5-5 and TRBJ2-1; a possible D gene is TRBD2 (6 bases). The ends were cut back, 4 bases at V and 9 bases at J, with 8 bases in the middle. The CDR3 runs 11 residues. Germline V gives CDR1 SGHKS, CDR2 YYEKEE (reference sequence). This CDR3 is CASSEEGEQFF. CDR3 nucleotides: TGTGCCAGCAGCGAGGAGGGTGAGCAGTTCTTC. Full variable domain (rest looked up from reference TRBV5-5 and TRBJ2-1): DAGVTQSPTHLIKTRGQQVTLRCSPISGHKSVSWYQQVLGQGPQFIFQYYEKEERGRGNFPDRFSARQFPNYSSELNVNALLLGDSALYLCASSEEGEQFFGPGTRLTVL.

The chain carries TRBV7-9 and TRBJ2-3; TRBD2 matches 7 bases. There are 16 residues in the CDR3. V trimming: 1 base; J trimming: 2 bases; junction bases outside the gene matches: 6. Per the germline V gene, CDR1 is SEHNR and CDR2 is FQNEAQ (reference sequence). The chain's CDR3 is CASSLDSAGVTDTQYF. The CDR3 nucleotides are TGTGCCAGCAGCTTAGACAGCGCGGGGGTCACAGATACGCAGTATTTT.

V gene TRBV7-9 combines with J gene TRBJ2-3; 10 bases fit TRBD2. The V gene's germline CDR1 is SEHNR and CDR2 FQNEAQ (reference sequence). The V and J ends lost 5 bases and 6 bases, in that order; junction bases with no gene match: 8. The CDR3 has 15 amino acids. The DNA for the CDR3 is TGTGCCAGCAGCCCCGCTAGCGGGGGACGGGATACGCAGTATTTT. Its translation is CASSPASGGRDTQYF.

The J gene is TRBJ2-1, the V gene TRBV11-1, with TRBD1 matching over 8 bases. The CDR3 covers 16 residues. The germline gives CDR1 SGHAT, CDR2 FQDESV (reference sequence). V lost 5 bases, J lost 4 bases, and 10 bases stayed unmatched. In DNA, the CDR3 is TGTGCCAGCAGCCTGATGACAGGGGCCGGGTACAATGAGCAGTTCTTC. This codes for CASSLMTGAGYNEQFF.

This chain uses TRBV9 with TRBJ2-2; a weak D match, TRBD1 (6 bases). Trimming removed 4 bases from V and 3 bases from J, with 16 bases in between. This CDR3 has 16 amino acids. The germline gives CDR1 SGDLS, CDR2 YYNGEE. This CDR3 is CASSSQGIRDTGELFF. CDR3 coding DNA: TGTGCCAGCAGCTCCCAGGGGATTCGGGACACCGGGGAGCTGTTTTTT.

The CDR3 bases are TGTGCCAGCAGCTTAGTTGGGACACCGAACACTGAAGCTTTCTTT. This codes for CASSLVGTPNTEAFF. This chain joins TRBV11-2 and TRBJ1-1; perhaps TRBD1 as D (6 bases). The germline V and J ends were trimmed by 1 base and 1 base, with 10 bases remaining between them. This CDR3 is 15 amino acids long. Looked up from germline, CDR1 is SGHAT and CDR2 is FQNNGV.

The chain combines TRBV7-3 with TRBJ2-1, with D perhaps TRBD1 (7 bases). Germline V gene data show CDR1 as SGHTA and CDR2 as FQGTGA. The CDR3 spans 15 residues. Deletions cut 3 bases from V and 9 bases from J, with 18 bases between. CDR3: CASSLRLAGGGEQFF. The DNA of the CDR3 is TGTGCCAGCAGCTTGCGATTGGCAGGGGGAGGTGAGCAGTTCTTC.

Here the CDR3 reads CASSLGRGKGDTQYF. The CDR3 DNA reads as TGCGCCAGCAGCTTGGGCAGGGGTAAAGGTGATACGCAGTATTTT. The chain employs TRBV5-1 and TRBJ2-3; possible D gene TRBD1, 6 bases. CDR1 and CDR2 (germline): SGHRS, YFSETQ. The ends were cut back, 0 bases at V and 6 bases at J, with 14 bases in the middle. The CDR3 is 15 amino acids.

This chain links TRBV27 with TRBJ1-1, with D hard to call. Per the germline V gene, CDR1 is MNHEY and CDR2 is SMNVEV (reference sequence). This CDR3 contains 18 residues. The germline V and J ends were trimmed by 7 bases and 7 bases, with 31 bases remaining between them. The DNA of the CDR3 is TGTGCCAGCATTCGTCTGGGTGGAGGACGGCAAAAGGTGGGTGAAGCTTTCTTT. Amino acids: CASIRLGGGRQKVGEAFF.

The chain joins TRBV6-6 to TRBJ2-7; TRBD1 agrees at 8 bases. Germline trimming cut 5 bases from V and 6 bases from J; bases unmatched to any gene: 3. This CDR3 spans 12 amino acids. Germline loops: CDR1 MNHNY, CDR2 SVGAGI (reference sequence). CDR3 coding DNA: TGTGCCAGCAGTCCTACAGGGGGCGAGCAGTACTTC. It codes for CASSPTGGEQYF.

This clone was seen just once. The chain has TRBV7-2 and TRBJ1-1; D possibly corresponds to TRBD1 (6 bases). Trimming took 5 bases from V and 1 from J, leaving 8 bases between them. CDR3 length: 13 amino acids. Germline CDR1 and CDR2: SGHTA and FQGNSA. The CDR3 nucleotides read TGTGCCAGCAGCCTACAGGGGAACACTGAAGCTTTCTTT. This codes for CASSLQGNTEAFF.

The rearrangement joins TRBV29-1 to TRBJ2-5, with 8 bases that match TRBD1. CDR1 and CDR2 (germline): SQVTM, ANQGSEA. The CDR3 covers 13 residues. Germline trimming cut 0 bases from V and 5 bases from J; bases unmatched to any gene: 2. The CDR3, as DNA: TGCAGCGTTGAAGAGTACAGGGGGGAGACCCAGTACTTC. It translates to CSVEEYRGETQYF.

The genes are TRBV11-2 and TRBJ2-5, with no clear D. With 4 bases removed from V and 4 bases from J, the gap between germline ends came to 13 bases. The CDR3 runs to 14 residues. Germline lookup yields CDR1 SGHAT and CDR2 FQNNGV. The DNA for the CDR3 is TGTGCCAGCAGCTACGATACAGTAGGAGAGACCCAGTACTTC. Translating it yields CASSYDTVGETQYF.

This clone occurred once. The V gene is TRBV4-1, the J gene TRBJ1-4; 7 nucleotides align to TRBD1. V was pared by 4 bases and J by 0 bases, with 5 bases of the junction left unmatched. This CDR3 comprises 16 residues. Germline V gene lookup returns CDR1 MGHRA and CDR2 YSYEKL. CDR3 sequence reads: CASSPQGEATNEKLFF. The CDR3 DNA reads TGCGCCAGCAGCCCTCAGGGGGAAGCAACTAATGAAAAACTGTTTTTT.

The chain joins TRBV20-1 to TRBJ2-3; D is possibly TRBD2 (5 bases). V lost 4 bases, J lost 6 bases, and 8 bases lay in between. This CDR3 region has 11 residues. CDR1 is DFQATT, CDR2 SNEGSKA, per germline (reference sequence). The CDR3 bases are TGCAGTGCTACTCGGGGTGATACGCAGTATTTT. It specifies CSATRGDTQYF.

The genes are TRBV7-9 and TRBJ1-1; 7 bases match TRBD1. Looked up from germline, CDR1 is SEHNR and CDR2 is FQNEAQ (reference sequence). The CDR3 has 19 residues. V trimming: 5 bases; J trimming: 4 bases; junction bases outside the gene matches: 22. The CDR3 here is CASSLGGPTGRKGSTEAFF. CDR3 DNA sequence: TGTGCCAGCAGCCTTGGGGGGCCGACAGGGAGGAAAGGAAGCACTGAAGCTTTCTTT.

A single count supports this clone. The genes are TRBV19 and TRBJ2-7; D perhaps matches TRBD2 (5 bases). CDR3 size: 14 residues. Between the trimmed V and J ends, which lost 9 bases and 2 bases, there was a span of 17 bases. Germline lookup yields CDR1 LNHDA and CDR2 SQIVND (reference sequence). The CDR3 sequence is CASGRAPGTYEQYF. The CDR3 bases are TGTGCCAGCGGTCGGGCCCCCGGGACCTACGAGCAGTACTTC.

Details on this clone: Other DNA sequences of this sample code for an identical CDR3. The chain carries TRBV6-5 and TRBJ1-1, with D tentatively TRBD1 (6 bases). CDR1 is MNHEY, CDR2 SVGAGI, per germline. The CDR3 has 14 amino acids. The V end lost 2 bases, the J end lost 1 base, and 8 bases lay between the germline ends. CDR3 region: CASSYRQENTEAFF. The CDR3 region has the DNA TGTGCCAGCAGTTACCGACAGGAGAACACTGAAGCTTTCTTT.

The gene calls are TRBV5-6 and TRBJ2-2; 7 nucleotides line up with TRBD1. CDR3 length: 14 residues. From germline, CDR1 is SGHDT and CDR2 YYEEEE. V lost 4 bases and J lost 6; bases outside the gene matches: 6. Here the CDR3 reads CASSVTGRAGELFF. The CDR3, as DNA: TGTGCCAGCAGCGTGACAGGGCGAGCCGGGGAGCTGTTTTTT. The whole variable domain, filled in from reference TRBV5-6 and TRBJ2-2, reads DAGVTQSPTHLIKTRGQQVTLRCSPKSGHDTVSWYQQALGQGPQFIFQYYEEEERQRGNFPDRFSGHQFPNYSSELNVNALLLGDSALYLCASSVTGRAGELFFGEGSRLTVL.

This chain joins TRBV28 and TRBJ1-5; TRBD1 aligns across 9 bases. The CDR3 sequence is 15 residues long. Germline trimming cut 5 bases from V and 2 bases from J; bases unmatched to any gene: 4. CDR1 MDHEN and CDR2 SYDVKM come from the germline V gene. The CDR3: CASSSHRGRNQPQHF. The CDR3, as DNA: TGTGCCAGCAGTAGCCACAGGGGGCGCAATCAGCCCCAGCATTTT.

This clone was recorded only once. The CDR3 here is CASSQKFDGNSGNTIYF. The CDR3 DNA sequence: TGCGCCAGCAGCCAAAAGTTTGACGGGAACTCTGGAAACACCATATATTTT. V and J are TRBV4-1 and TRBJ1-3; D uncertain. Trimming took off 2 bases at V and 0 bases at J, with 14 bases between the two ends. The length of the CDR3 is 17 residues. The germline V gene has CDR1 MGHRA and CDR2 YSYEKL.

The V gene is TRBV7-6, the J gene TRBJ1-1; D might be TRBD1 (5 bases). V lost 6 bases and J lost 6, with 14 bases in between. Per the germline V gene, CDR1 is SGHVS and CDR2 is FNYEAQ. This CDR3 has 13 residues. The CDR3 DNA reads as TGTGCCAGCAGTTCCCAATGGGGGGCTGAAGCTTTCTTT. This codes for CASSSQWGAEAFF.

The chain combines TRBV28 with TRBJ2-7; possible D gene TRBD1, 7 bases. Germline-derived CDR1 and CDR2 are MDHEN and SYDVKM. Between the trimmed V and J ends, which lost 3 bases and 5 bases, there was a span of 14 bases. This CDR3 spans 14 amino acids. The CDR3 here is CASSFGGQNHEQYF. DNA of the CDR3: TGTGCCAGCAGTTTCGGGGGACAGAACCACGAGCAGTACTTC. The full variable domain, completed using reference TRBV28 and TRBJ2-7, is DVKVTQSSRYLVKRTGEKVFLECVQDMDHENMFWYRQDPGLGLRLIYFSYDVKMKEKGDIPEGYSVSREKKERFSLILESASTNQTSMYLCASSFGGQNHEQYFGPGTRLTVT.

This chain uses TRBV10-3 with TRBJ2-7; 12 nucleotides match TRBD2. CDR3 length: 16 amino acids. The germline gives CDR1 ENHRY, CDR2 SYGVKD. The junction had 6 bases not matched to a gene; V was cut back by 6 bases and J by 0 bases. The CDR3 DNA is TGTGCCATCAGGAAGACTAGCGGGAGTGCCTCCTACGAGCAGTACTTC. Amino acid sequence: CAIRKTSGSASYEQYF.